Presented here are 26 T cell receptor beta chains from one specimen sequenced in a study of long-term antiretroviral therapy in people with HIV. The run of the v3.0 immunoSEQ assay was at survey level. The table came from immunoSEQ multiplex PCR; TCRdb's copy has only in-frame clones and leaves some out. The repertoire holds over 20,000 clones, with 85% as singletons. The material sequenced was unsorted PBMCs, taken 1.6 years after starting antiretroviral therapy. These TCRs come from a middle-aged man with HIV.

This sequence joins TRBV11-2 and TRBJ1-1; D is ambiguous. Trimming stripped 3 bases from V and 7 bases from J, with 6 bases between. Germline V gene data show CDR1 as SGHAT and CDR2 as FQNNGV. The CDR3 is made up of 11 amino acids. The CDR3 DNA sequence: TGTGCCAGCAGCTTGACGAGTGAAGCTTTCTTT. Protein product: CASSLTSEAFF.

The gene calls are TRBV15 and TRBJ1-2, with D unresolved. This CDR3 contains 16 residues. Germline values: CDR1 LNHNV, CDR2 YYDKDF (reference sequence). V was clipped by 0 bases and J by 6 bases, with 17 bases between them. The CDR3 spells CATSRDRPNGPDGYTF. The CDR3 coding sequence is TGTGCCACCAGCAGAGACAGACCTAACGGGCCCGATGGCTACACCTTC.

The chain joins TRBV6-1 to TRBJ2-2; D call uncertain. The CDR3 length is 13 residues. The germline gives CDR1 MNHNS, CDR2 SASEGT. Trimming took 6 bases from V and 6 from J, leaving 11 bases between them. The CDR3 protein is CASSLQGSGELFF. CDR3 in DNA: TGTGCCAGCAGCTTACAAGGATCCGGGGAGCTGTTTTTT.

The chain carries TRBV27 and TRBJ1-5; maybe TRBD1 (6 bases). The V end lost 3 bases, the J end lost 2 bases, and 14 bases lay between the germline ends. There are 16 residues in the CDR3. The germline V gene encodes CDR1 MNHEY and CDR2 SMNVEV (reference sequence). The CDR3 DNA reads TGTGCCAGCAGTTTCGGGGGGGCGGTAGGCAATCAGCCCCAGCATTTT. This encodes CASSFGGAVGNQPQHF.

The chain carries TRBV4-1 and TRBJ2-3; TRBD2 agrees at 10 bases. The V and J ends lost 3 bases and 0 bases, in that order; junction bases with no gene match: 12. CDR1 is MGHRA, CDR2 YSYEKL, per germline. This CDR3 is 19 amino acids long. In nucleotides, the CDR3 is TGCGCCAGCAGCCAGAAACCTAGCGGGAGACAACTAAGCACAGATACGCAGTATTTT. This gives the protein CASSQKPSGRQLSTDTQYF.

This CDR3 reads CATSRVVRRLDGYTF. CDR3 nucleotide sequence: TGTGCCACCAGCAGAGTCGTCCGTAGGCTGGATGGCTACACCTTC. The chain combines TRBV15 with TRBJ1-2; D is uncertain. The CDR3 sequence is 15 residues long. Germline CDR1 LNHNV, CDR2 YYDKDF (reference sequence). Trimming stripped 1 base from V and 6 bases from J, with 15 bases between.

The V gene is TRBV5-1, the J gene TRBJ1-5; perhaps TRBD1 as D (6 bases). From germline, CDR1 is SGHRS and CDR2 YFSETQ. Trimming took 2 bases from V and 5 from J, leaving 14 bases between them. The length of the CDR3 is 15 residues. The chain's CDR3 is CASSFAGARDQPQHF. CDR3 coding DNA: TGCGCCAGCAGCTTCGCGGGGGCAAGGGATCAGCCCCAGCATTTT.

The chain recombines TRBV6-1 with TRBJ2-1; D may be TRBD1 (5 bases). Trimming cost V 6 bases and J 0 bases, with 12 bases left between them. The CDR3 has 15 residues. Germline loops: CDR1 MNHNS, CDR2 SASEGT. CDR3 in DNA: TGTGCCAGCAGACCACAGGTTAGCTCCTACAATGAGCAGTTCTTC. Protein: CASRPQVSSYNEQFF.

The V call is TRBV29-1, the J call TRBJ2-7; 8 bases are shared with TRBD1. The germline CDR1 and CDR2 sequences are SQVTM and ANQGSEA. V was clipped by 6 bases and J by 5 bases; unmatched bases: 6. The CDR3 covers 12 residues. Here the CDR3 reads CSVGQGGNEQYF. Here the CDR3 DNA reads TGCAGCGTCGGACAGGGAGGCAACGAGCAGTACTTC.

V and J are TRBV6-6 and TRBJ2-1; D is unresolved. CDR1 MNHNY and CDR2 SVGAGI come from the germline V gene (reference sequence). Trimming cost V 2 bases and J 7 bases, with 9 bases left between them. CDR3 size: 13 residues. The CDR3 sequence is CASSYDEINEQFF. The CDR3 DNA follows: TGTGCCAGCAGTTACGACGAAATAAATGAGCAGTTCTTC.

V and J are TRBV10-3 and TRBJ2-1; D is uncertain. The germline V gene encodes CDR1 ENHRY and CDR2 SYGVKD. Trimming removed 2 bases at V and 0 bases at J, with 8 bases between. This CDR3 has 15 residues. The CDR3 protein is CAISEGASSYNEQFF. The CDR3 DNA reads as TGTGCCATCAGTGAGGGTGCTAGCTCCTACAATGAGCAGTTCTTC.

The V gene is TRBV11-2, the J gene TRBJ1-1; unclear D gene. Germline V gives CDR1 SGHAT, CDR2 FQNNGV. The V end lost 3 bases, the J end lost 1 base, and 3 bases lay between the germline ends. The CDR3 loop spans 12 amino acids. This CDR3 reads CASSFGNTEAFF. In nucleotides, the CDR3 is TGTGCCAGCAGCTTTGGGAACACTGAAGCTTTCTTT.

CDR3 protein: CASSLENRNEQFF. DNA for the CDR3: TGCGCCAGCAGCTTGGAGAACCGAAATGAGCAGTTCTTC. The chain is built from TRBV5-1 and TRBJ2-1; unclear D gene. The germline CDR1 and CDR2 sequences are SGHRS and YFSETQ. With 0 bases removed from V and 7 bases from J, the gap between germline ends came to 8 bases. This CDR3 comprises 13 residues.

CDR3 amino acids: CASSPSRGTADYGYTF. CDR3 DNA: TGTGCCAGCAGTCCATCAAGGGGGACAGCAGACTATGGCTACACCTTC. V gene TRBV28 combines with J gene TRBJ1-2; 7 nucleotides line up with TRBD1. The CDR3 contains 16 residues. CDR1 and CDR2 from the germline V gene are MDHEN and SYDVKM. V shed 5 bases and J 3 bases; nucleotides not matched to a gene: 12.

The J gene is TRBJ1-1, the V gene TRBV29-1, with 7 bases matching TRBD1. V trimming: 4 bases; J trimming: 7 bases; junction bases outside the gene matches: 6. Germline lookup yields CDR1 SQVTM and CDR2 ANQGSEA. The CDR3 contains 12 residues. CDR3 sequence: CSVVRGGYEAFF. CDR3 DNA sequence: TGCAGCGTTGTCAGAGGGGGCTATGAAGCTTTCTTT. Complete variable domain (other parts from reference TRBV29-1 and TRBJ1-1): SAVISQKPSRDICQRGTSLTIQCQVDSQVTMMFWYRQQPGQSLTLIATANQGSEATYESGFVIDKFPISRPNLTFSTLTVSNMSPEDSSIYLCSVVRGGYEAFFGQGTRLTVV.

This chain links TRBV7-3 with TRBJ1-1; D unresolved. The CDR3 has 16 amino acids. V was shortened by 4 bases and J by 5 bases, with 20 bases between the two germline ends. CDR1 and CDR2 from the germline V gene are SGHTA and FQGTGA. This CDR3 reads CASSSTPLGKGTEAFF. The CDR3 coding sequence is TGTGCCAGCAGCTCCACACCCCTCGGGAAGGGAACTGAAGCTTTCTTT.

The chain combines TRBV7-6 with TRBJ2-6, with D perhaps TRBD1 or TRBD2 (5 bases each). CDR1 and CDR2 from the germline V gene are SGHVS and FNYEAQ. The V gene lost 2 bases and the J gene lost 2 bases, with 7 bases spanning the gap. The CDR3 extends over 15 amino acids. This chain's CDR3 is CASSLQGAGANVLTF. DNA of the CDR3: TGTGCCAGCAGCTTACAGGGAGCTGGGGCCAACGTCCTGACTTTC.

The rearrangement links TRBV19 to TRBJ1-3; D is ambiguous. Trimming removed 6 bases at V and 2 bases at J, with 8 bases between. CDR3 length equals 13 residues. The germline V gene encodes CDR1 LNHDA and CDR2 SQIVND (reference sequence). The CDR3 DNA follows: TGTGCCAGTAGCATCCCTACTGGAAACACCATATATTTT. Translation gives CASSIPTGNTIYF.

This clone has only one observation. The rearrangement joins TRBV19 to TRBJ2-7, with D possibly matching TRBD2 (6 bases). V dropped 1 base and J dropped 6 bases, with 19 bases sitting between them. Germline assignment: CDR1 LNHDA and CDR2 SQIVND (reference sequence). The CDR3 loop spans 16 amino acids. The CDR3 sequence: CASSIVGNGGVGEQYF. The CDR3 nucleotides read TGTGCCAGTAGTATAGTAGGTAACGGGGGTGTTGGCGAGCAGTACTTC.

The rearrangement links TRBV7-9 to TRBJ1-1, with 7 nucleotides matching TRBD1. This CDR3 has 14 residues. V dropped 5 bases and J dropped 11; count of bases not matched to a gene: 14. The germline CDR1 and CDR2 sequences are SEHNR and FQNEAQ (reference sequence). The CDR3 DNA reads as TGTGCCAGCAGCCTACTCAGGACAGGCCGACGGGCTTTCTTT. Protein: CASSLLRTGRRAFF.

The rearrangement links TRBV29-1 to TRBJ1-2; TRBD1 aligns across 9 bases. The CDR3 is 14 residues long. The V gene end was trimmed by 6 bases and the J gene end by 1 base; junction bases not matched to a gene: 6. CDR1 and CDR2 (germline): SQVTM, ANQGSEA. This CDR3 reads CSVDRQGVNYGYTF. The DNA for the CDR3 is TGCAGCGTCGATCGACAGGGGGTTAACTATGGCTACACCTTC.

The chain joins TRBV6-1 to TRBJ2-3; 9 nucleotides align to TRBD2. Unmatched junction bases numbered 7, after V lost 4 bases and J lost 2 bases. The CDR3 loop spans 16 amino acids. Germline CDR1 is MNHNS and CDR2 is SASEGT. The DNA of the CDR3 is TGTGCCAGCAGTGTGCTAGCGGGGAAATACACAGATACGCAGTATTTT. As protein: CASSVLAGKYTDTQYF.

This chain links TRBV13 with TRBJ2-7; TRBD1 aligns across 10 bases. V shed 5 bases, J shed 5 bases, and the junction held 6 bases outside the gene matches. The CDR3 sequence is 14 residues long. Germline-derived CDR1 and CDR2 are PRHDT and FYEKMQ (reference sequence). The CDR3 here is CASSAGTGVHEQYF. CDR3 DNA: TGTGCCAGCAGCGCCGGGACAGGGGTCCACGAGCAGTACTTC.

The rearrangement joins TRBV4-2 to TRBJ2-1; 10 nucleotides align to TRBD2. The CDR3 has 18 residues. The V segment lost 2 bases and the J segment 6 bases; nucleotides outside the gene matches: 13. Per germline, CDR1 LGHNA and CDR2 YNFKEQ. The DNA of the CDR3 is TGTGCCAGCAGCCAATCGTCGGGCCGGAGCGGGAGGGCCAATGAGCAGTTCTTC. Encoded protein: CASSQSSGRSGRANEQFF.

This chain connects TRBV7-3 to TRBJ2-1, with no clear D. Germline V gene sequence: CDR1 SGHTA, CDR2 FQGTGA. This CDR3 is 13 amino acids long. V lost 5 bases and J lost 2, with 7 bases in between. The CDR3 region has the DNA TGTGCCAGCAGCCAAGGACCCTACAATGAGCAGTTCTTC. As protein: CASSQGPYNEQFF.

The V gene is TRBV7-8, the J gene TRBJ2-1; D uncertain. Trimming shortened V by 2 bases and J by 0 bases, and 11 bases separated the two germline ends. The V gene's germline CDR1 is SGHVS and CDR2 FQNEAQ. The CDR3 totals 16 residues. CDR3 nucleotide sequence: TGTGCCAGCAGCTTATTGTCCGGAGTCTCCTACAATGAGCAGTTCTTC. This gives the protein CASSLLSGVSYNEQFF.